This TCR beta chain was captured in a study of blood T cell repertoires in COVID-19. Looking at the study overall: The study drew acute and convalescent COVID-19 samples from the United States, Italy and Spain.

TCRdb's copy holds only in-frame clones and misses some; the assay was immunoSEQ multiplex PCR. The top ten clones hold roughly 5% of a sample with 200,000 to 250,000 clones, about 80% of them seen once. Germline CDR1 is LNHDA and CDR2 is SQIVND (reference sequence). There are 15 residues in the CDR3. V shed 7 bases, J shed 0 bases, and the junction held 6 bases outside the gene matches. Within the 2 weeks before study entry, each person in the exposed group met a COVID-19 case. Material: PBMCs or T cells enriched from blood (not recorded which). This clonotype was sampled from a woman in her fifties or sixties who had been exposed to COVID-19. The chain couples TRBV19 to TRBJ1-1; 9 nucleotides match TRBD1. The CDR3, as DNA: TGTGCCAGTACACCGGGACAGGGACTGAACACTGAAGCTTTCTTT. Encoded protein: CASTPGQGLNTEAFF. Together with reference TRBV19 and TRBJ1-1, the CDR3 gives the full variable domain: DGGITQSPKYLFRKEGQNVTLSCEQNLNHDAMYWYRQDPGQGLRLIYYSQIVNDFQKGDIAEGYSVSREKKESFPLTVTSAQKNPTAFYLCASTPGQGLNTEAFFGQGTRLTVV.